The present T cell receptor beta chain was sequenced within a study of blood T cells in healthy people across ages. Trimming at V came to 2 bases and at J to 0 bases, leaving 9 bases not matched to a gene. Germline V gives CDR1 SGHRS, CDR2 YFSETQ. CDR3 size: 18 residues. It was with a sample-barcoded 5' primer and a J-beta primer mix that a second PCR of roughly 6 to 12 cycles was run. TCRdb ran MiXCR on the 5' RACE reads and lists one entry per CDR3 protein. The repertoire holds 700,000 to 950,000 distinct CDR3 sequences, roughly two fifths seen once, with 20% to 25% in the top ten. The sample consisted of blood. The chain is built from TRBV5-1 and TRBJ2-3; TRBD2 matches 10 bases. The sequence derives from a woman aged 55-70 years in good health. The DNA of the CDR3 is TGCGCCAGCAGCTTCCTAGCGGGAGAGTCAAGGAGCACAGATACGCAGTATTTT. It codes for CASSFLAGESRSTDTQYF.